A single sample gave rise to the 30 T cell receptor beta chains below, sequenced in a study of T cell repertoires in cytomegalovirus infection (dated by TCRdb to between 2018 and 2020). The treatment or condition label on this specimen signifies: in vitro stimulation with specific CMV peptide epitopes to enrich CMV-specific T cells. Their target antigens are unknown. Sequencing was carried out with an Illumina HiSeq 1500. TCRdb took the public reads, trimmed them with fastp at Q25, ran MiXCR for clone calling and kept in-frame beta chains. Every entry covers one CDR3 protein and lists the most common genes and DNA from its rows. The sample data list about 900,000 distinct CDR3 sequences, and around 32% of these were observed just once. Of the sample, about an eighth falls within the top ten clones. Sequenced material: cultured CD8+ T cells from PBMCs, taken from culture after CMV antigen stimulation. The origin of the receptors is a human donor in good health (CMV status not recorded). Some clones in this sample may be carry-over from other donors' samples.

In nucleotides, the CDR3 is TGCGCCAGCAGCTTGGCCGATTTCTCCCCAGATACGCAGTATTTT. Translating it yields CASSLADFSPDTQYF. This chain joins TRBV5-1 and TRBJ2-3; D unresolved. This CDR3 spans 15 amino acids. V lost 0 bases to trimming and J lost 4 bases, with 12 bases between them. CDR1 SGHRS and CDR2 YFSETQ come from the germline V gene.

About this clonotype: Just one base apart from a much larger clone, this may be a read error. The chain has TRBV7-9 and TRBJ2-3, with 8 bases lining up with TRBD2. CDR1 and CDR2 (germline): SEHNR, FQNEAQ (reference sequence). CDR3 length equals 16 residues. The CDR3 coding sequence is TGTACCAGCAGCTTAGGCGGGGGGTTTAGGACAGATACGCAGTATTTT. Amino acids: CTSSLGGGFRTDTQYF. The whole variable domain, remainder taken from reference TRBV7-9 and TRBJ2-3, is DTGVSQNPRHKITKRGQNVTFRCDPISEHNRLYWYRQTLGQGPEFLTYFQNEAQLEKSRLLSDRFSAERPKGSFSTLEIQRTEQGDSAMYLCTSSLGGGFRTDTQYFGPGTRLTVL.

This clonotype has at least ten counts. This chain uses TRBV7-8 with TRBJ1-1, with D unclear. This CDR3 spans 13 amino acids. V lost 3 bases to trimming and J lost 4 bases, with 9 bases between them. The V gene's germline CDR1 is SGHVS and CDR2 FQNEAQ. DNA of the CDR3: TGTGCCAGCAGCTTCGCGTCCGGCACTGAAGCTTTCTTT. The encoded protein is CASSFASGTEAFF.

The chain carries TRBV7-6 and TRBJ2-1, with a possible D match to TRBD2 (5 bases). Per germline, CDR1 SGHVS and CDR2 FNYEAQ. The CDR3 contains 16 residues. Trimming pared 1 base from V and 4 bases from J, leaving 14 bases between. The CDR3, as DNA: TGTGCCAGCAGCTTAGATCCGGGGTTAACTTACAATGAGCAGTTCTTC. Translating it yields CASSLDPGLTYNEQFF. Looking up the rest from reference TRBV7-6 and TRBJ2-1 gives the full variable domain: GAGVSQSPRYKVTKRGQDVALRCDPISGHVSLYWYRQALGQGPEFLTYFNYEAQQDKSGLPNDRFSAERPEGSISTLTIQRTEQRDSAMYRCASSLDPGLTYNEQFFGPGTRLTVL.

Only a few counts were recorded for this clonotype. The genes are TRBV7-9 and TRBJ1-3; no reliable D call. This CDR3 has 14 residues. V was trimmed by 7 bases and J by 0 bases, leaving 10 bases between them. Germline V gene data show CDR1 as SEHNR and CDR2 as FQNEAQ (reference sequence). In DNA, the CDR3 is TGTGCCAGCACCCCCCCGAACTCTGGAAACACCATATATTTT. Amino acid sequence: CASTPPNSGNTIYF.

The chain carries TRBV11-2 and TRBJ2-1; D is uncertain. CDR3 length: 12 amino acids. V lost 6 bases to trimming and J lost 5 bases, with 8 bases between them. Germline CDR1 SGHAT, CDR2 FQNNGV. For the CDR3, the DNA is TGTGCCAGCAGACTCAGGAACAATGAGCAGTTCTTC. Residues: CASRLRNNEQFF.

The V call is TRBV6-1, the J call TRBJ2-7, with D uncertain. Per the germline V gene, CDR1 is MNHNS and CDR2 is SASEGT. The CDR3 length is 13 residues. The V gene lost 1 base and the J gene lost 2 bases, with 6 bases spanning the gap. CDR3 in DNA: TGTGCCAGCAGTGAAGGGATCCCCTACGAGCAGTACGTC. It specifies CASSEGIPYEQYV.

V usage is TRBV7-6 and J usage is TRBJ1-2; 10 bases align to TRBD1. The V gene end was trimmed by 10 bases and the J gene end by 1 base; junction bases not matched to a gene: 6. From germline, CDR1 is SGHVS and CDR2 FNYEAQ. The CDR3 has 14 residues. CDR3 sequence (DNA): TGTGCCATCATCGGGACAGGGGATAACTATGGCTACACCTTC. Its protein is CAIIGTGDNYGYTF.

The chain couples TRBV27 to TRBJ2-3; D not resolved. Looked up from germline, CDR1 is MNHEY and CDR2 is SMNVEV (reference sequence). CDR3 length equals 16 residues. V lost 6 bases, J lost 2 bases, and 18 bases lay in between. CDR3 nucleotides: TGTGCCAGCAGCCGTAATTCAGGTTCGGTCACAGATACGCAGTATTTT. Its protein is CASSRNSGSVTDTQYF.

This chain connects TRBV18 to TRBJ2-3; no reliable D call. Germline CDR1 KGHSH, CDR2 LQKENI. Trimming left V 4 bases short and J 2 bases short, with 16 bases between. The CDR3 is made up of 16 amino acids. The CDR3 region is CASSLGWLPNTDTQYF. The CDR3 DNA reads TGTGCCAGCTCACTCGGTTGGTTACCCAACACAGATACGCAGTATTTT.

This sequence joins TRBV11-2 and TRBJ2-1, with D unresolved. With 0 bases removed from V and 3 bases from J, the gap between germline ends came to 6 bases. The V gene's germline CDR1 is SGHAT and CDR2 FQNNGV. The CDR3 loop spans 14 amino acids. For the CDR3, the DNA is TGTGCCAGCAGCTTAGAAAGCCTCTACAATGAGCAGTTCTTC. This gives the protein CASSLESLYNEQFF.

This clonotype was seen a handful of times. The V gene is TRBV6-5, the J gene TRBJ2-1, with no clear D. CDR1 and CDR2 from the germline V gene are MNHEY and SVGAGI. The length of the CDR3 is 14 residues. Trimming removed 4 bases from V and 0 bases from J, with 7 bases in between. The CDR3 region is CASSSPSSYNEQFF. CDR3 in DNA: TGTGCCAGCAGTTCTCCCAGCTCCTACAATGAGCAGTTCTTC.

This clonotype was picked up many times. The CDR3 nucleotides read TGTGCCAGCAGCTTAGAAACAGACACCGGGGAGCTGTTTTTT. It translates to CASSLETDTGELFF. V usage is TRBV7-6 and J usage is TRBJ2-2, with D unresolved. Per germline, CDR1 SGHVS and CDR2 FNYEAQ. The V gene lost 1 base and the J gene lost 3 bases, with 6 bases spanning the gap. This CDR3 region has 14 residues.

The V and J genes are TRBV9 and TRBJ1-3, with D hard to call. Germline CDR1 is SGDLS and CDR2 is YYNGEE. With 5 bases removed from V and 0 bases from J, the gap between germline ends came to 12 bases. The CDR3 contains 15 residues. CDR3 amino acids: CASSSLMSSGNTIYF. CDR3 DNA: TGTGCCAGCAGTTCCCTTATGAGCTCTGGAAACACCATATATTTT.

This chain links TRBV20-1 with TRBJ1-3, with D hard to call. Trimming left V 6 bases short and J 0 bases short, with 9 bases between. The CDR3 has 13 residues. Germline V CDR1 and CDR2: DFQATT, SNEGSKA (reference sequence). In DNA, the CDR3 is TGCAGTGCCAGACGGCGCTCTGGAAACACCATATATTTT. This gives the protein CSARRRSGNTIYF.

The chain has TRBV6-5 and TRBJ2-1; D remains ambiguous. The CDR3 has 14 amino acids. The germline V gene has CDR1 MNHEY and CDR2 SVGAGI. V was shortened by 1 base and J by 6 bases, with 10 bases between the two germline ends. Written as DNA, the CDR3 is TGTGCCAGCAGTTACTTACGTGATCTCAATGAGCAGTTCTTC. Translation gives CASSYLRDLNEQFF.

This clonotype was detected only a few times. The V call is TRBV29-1, the J call TRBJ2-3; D may correspond to TRBD1 or TRBD2 (5 bases each). Germline CDR1 SQVTM, CDR2 ANQGSEA. The V end was cut by 2 bases, the J end by 0 bases, with 18 bases between. The CDR3 has 17 residues. CDR3 in amino acids: CSVENPAGGASTDTQYF. Written as DNA, the CDR3 is TGCAGCGTTGAAAACCCTGCTGGGGGTGCTAGCACAGATACGCAGTATTTT.

This chain joins TRBV6-6 and TRBJ2-5, with D perhaps matching TRBD1 (6 bases). Germline V gene data show CDR1 as MNHNY and CDR2 as SVGAGI (reference sequence). The V end was cut by 4 bases, the J end by 1 base, with 22 bases between. The CDR3 length is 18 residues. The CDR3 DNA reads TGTGCCAGCAGTTCTTCATGGGGCGAAACAGGGACCCAAGAGACCCAGTACTTC. As protein: CASSSSWGETGTQETQYF.

This chain connects TRBV12-3 or TRBV12-4 to TRBJ2-2; 7 bases fit TRBD1. CDR3 size: 14 residues. After removal of 3 bases from V and 7 bases from J, the junction contained 5 bases not matched to a gene. CDR3 sequence: CASSFKGQHGELFF. The CDR3 region has the DNA TGTGCCAGCAGTTTCAAGGGACAGCACGGGGAGCTGTTTTTT.

In this sample, this clonotype turned up many times. V gene TRBV7-9 combines with J gene TRBJ2-1; 7 nucleotides line up with TRBD1. V lost 6 bases and J lost 0; bases outside the gene matches: 2. CDR3 length equals 14 residues. CDR1 and CDR2 (germline): SEHNR, FQNEAQ (reference sequence). The CDR3 here is CASRAGGSYNEQFF. The CDR3 DNA reads TGTGCCAGCAGGGCAGGGGGCTCCTACAATGAGCAGTTCTTC.

This clonotype has only a few counts. J is TRBJ2-1 and V is TRBV12-5; D not resolved. Germline loops: CDR1 LGHNT, CDR2 FRNRAP. This CDR3 has 14 amino acids. With 1 base removed from V and 2 bases from J, the gap between germline ends came to 6 bases. This CDR3 is CASGLAWTYNEQFF. As DNA, the CDR3 is TGTGCTAGTGGTTTGGCCTGGACCTACAATGAGCAGTTCTTC. Full variable domain (outside the CDR3, taken from reference TRBV12-5 and TRBJ2-1): DARVTQTPRHKVTEMGQEVTMRCQPILGHNTVFWYRQTMMQGLELLAYFRNRAPLDDSGMPKDRFSAEMPDATLATLKIQPSEPRDSAVYFCASGLAWTYNEQFFGPGTRLTVL.

This clonotype was seen more than once but under ten times. This chain connects TRBV10-3 to TRBJ2-1; D perhaps matches TRBD2 (6 bases). The CDR3 spans 16 residues. V gave up 0 bases and J gave up 4 bases, with 13 bases separating them. The germline CDR1 and CDR2 sequences are ENHRY and SYGVKD. The CDR3, as DNA: TGTGCCATCAGTGAGTCTGACCGGGGGTTTTACAATGAGCAGTTCTTC. Its translation: CAISESDRGFYNEQFF.

The V and J genes are TRBV2 and TRBJ2-5; 7 bases align to TRBD1. V gave up 1 base and J gave up 5 bases; unmatched junction bases: 7. Germline V gives CDR1 SNHLY, CDR2 FYNNEI. This CDR3 region has 15 residues. The CDR3 coding sequence is TGTGCCAGCAGTGAAGGAGGACAGGTCCGGGAGACCCAGTACTTC. It yields the protein CASSEGGQVRETQYF.

The V and J genes are TRBV4-1 and TRBJ1-1; no definite D call. V was trimmed by 3 bases and J by 8 bases, leaving 16 bases between them. This CDR3 has 14 amino acids. Per the germline V gene, CDR1 is MGHRA and CDR2 is YSYEKL. In DNA form, the CDR3 reads TGCGCCAGCAGCCATAAGTGGCCAGAGTGGGAAGCTTTCTTT. Translation gives CASSHKWPEWEAFF.

This clonotype was recorded a few times. This sequence joins TRBV6-5 and TRBJ2-7, with 9 bases that match TRBD2. With 2 bases clipped from V and 2 bases from J, the junction kept 1 base outside the gene matches. This CDR3 is built from 14 residues. CDR1 and CDR2 (germline): MNHEY, SVGAGI. The chain's CDR3 is CASSYQRGAYEQYF. CDR3 DNA sequence: TGTGCCAGCAGTTACCAGCGGGGGGCCTACGAGCAGTACTTC.

This clonotype was seen only a few times. The chain combines TRBV10-3 with TRBJ1-1; perhaps TRBD1 as D (5 bases). V shed 10 bases and J shed 1 base, with 16 bases lying between them. The germline CDR1 and CDR2 sequences are ENHRY and SYGVKD. This CDR3 is 14 amino acids long. The chain's CDR3 is CATEQEYSNTEAFF. As DNA, the CDR3 is TGTGCCACCGAACAGGAGTACTCGAACACTGAAGCTTTCTTT.

This sequence joins TRBV6-2 or TRBV6-3 and TRBJ2-7, with TRBD1 matching 10 bases. V lost 6 bases, J lost 0 bases, and 14 bases stayed unmatched. CDR1 MNHEY and CDR2 SVGEGT come from the germline V gene. This CDR3 has 18 amino acids. DNA for the CDR3: TGTGCCAGCAGCACCGGGACAGGGGCCCAAAACTACTCCTACGAGCAGTACGTC. It is translated as CASSTGTGAQNYSYEQYV.

The genes are TRBV29-1 and TRBJ2-1; 7 positions match TRBD2. Germline loops: CDR1 SQVTM, CDR2 ANQGSEA. The junction had 2 bases not matched to a gene; V was cut back by 4 bases and J by 2 bases. The CDR3 consists of 13 residues. CDR3 in amino acids: CSVGGGTYNEQFF. CDR3 nucleotide sequence: TGCAGCGTTGGGGGGGGAACCTACAATGAGCAGTTCTTC.

In its sample, this clonotype was seen many times. The V gene is TRBV7-6, the J gene TRBJ1-1; possibly TRBD1 for D (6 bases). The germline V gene encodes CDR1 SGHVS and CDR2 FNYEAQ. The CDR3 has 12 residues. V was shortened by 3 bases and J by 6 bases, with 8 bases between the two germline ends. CDR3 bases: TGTGCCAGCAGCTTCCCAGGGGCTGAAGCTTTCTTT. This codes for CASSFPGAEAFF. Drawing the rest from reference TRBV7-6 and TRBJ1-1, the complete variable domain is GAGVSQSPRYKVTKRGQDVALRCDPISGHVSLYWYRQALGQGPEFLTYFNYEAQQDKSGLPNDRFSAERPEGSISTLTIQRTEQRDSAMYRCASSFPGAEAFFGQGTRLTVV.

This clonotype was recorded at least ten times. This sequence joins TRBV12-3 or TRBV12-4 and TRBJ2-1; no definite D call. V lost 3 bases and J 0 bases, leaving 24 bases between the germline ends. CDR3 size: 20 residues. The CDR3 sequence: CASSFDLSALTHGSYNEQFF. The CDR3 region has the DNA TGTGCCAGCAGTTTCGATCTTTCGGCATTGACTCATGGCTCCTACAATGAGCAGTTCTTC.